This T cell receptor beta chain was sequenced in a study of T-cell reconstitution after alpha-beta-depleted transplantation in children. Unique molecular identifiers were incorporated when the TCRbeta library was constructed. Via MiXCR, TCRdb re-called the PCR reads, giving one row per CDR3 protein. The sample lists a few hundred thousand distinct CDR3 sequences, more than 20% occurring once. This TCR derives from a boy under two years old with Wiskott-Aldrich syndrome, due to receive a stem cell transplant. This specimen was PBMCs, taken before TCRalphabeta/CD19-depleted stem cell transplant.

DNA of the CDR3: TGCGCCAGTGCTGCCGGGGGATCCTACGAGCAGTACTTC. Translating it yields CASAAGGSYEQYF. This chain links TRBV5-1 with TRBJ2-7, with a tentative D call TRBD2 (6 bases). Germline loops: CDR1 SGHRS, CDR2 YFSETQ. The length of the CDR3 is 13 residues. V was trimmed by 8 bases and J by 1 base, leaving 13 bases between them.